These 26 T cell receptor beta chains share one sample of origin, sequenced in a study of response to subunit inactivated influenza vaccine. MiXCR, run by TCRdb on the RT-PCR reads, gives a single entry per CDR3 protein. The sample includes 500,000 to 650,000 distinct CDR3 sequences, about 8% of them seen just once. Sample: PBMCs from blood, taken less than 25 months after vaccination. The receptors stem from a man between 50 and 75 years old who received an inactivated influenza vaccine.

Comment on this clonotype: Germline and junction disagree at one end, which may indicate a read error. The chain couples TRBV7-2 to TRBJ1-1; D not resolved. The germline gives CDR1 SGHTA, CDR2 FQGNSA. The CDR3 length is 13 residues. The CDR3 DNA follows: TGTGCCAGCAGCTTAGCTCCGGAAACTGGCTTCTATTTT. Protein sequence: CASSLAPETGFYF. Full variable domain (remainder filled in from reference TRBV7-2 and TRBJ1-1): GAGVSQSPSNKVTEKGKDVELRCDPISGHTALYWYRQSLGQGLEFLIYFQGNSAPDKSGLPSDRFSAERTGGSVSTLTIQRTQQEDSAVYLCASSLAPETGFYFGQGTRLTVV.

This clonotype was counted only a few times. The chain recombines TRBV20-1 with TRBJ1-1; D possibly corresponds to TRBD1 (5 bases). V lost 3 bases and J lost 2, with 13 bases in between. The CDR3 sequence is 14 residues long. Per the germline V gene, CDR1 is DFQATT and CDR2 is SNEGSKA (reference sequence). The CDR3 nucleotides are TGCAGTGCTAGGAAGCTAACAGGAAACACTGAAGCTTTCTTT. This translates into CSARKLTGNTEAFF.

The CDR3 sequence: CASSQTDNEQFF. The CDR3 nucleotides read TGTGCCAGCAGCCAAACCGATAATGAGCAGTTCTTC. V gene TRBV9 combines with J gene TRBJ2-1; D is unresolved. The CDR3 loop spans 12 amino acids. Germline V gene sequence: CDR1 SGDLS, CDR2 YYNGEE. The germline V and J ends were trimmed by 4 bases and 7 bases, with 9 bases remaining between them. The whole variable domain, remainder taken from reference TRBV9 and TRBJ2-1, is DSGVTQTPKHLITATGQRVTLRCSPRSGDLSVYWYQQSLDQGLQFLIQYYNGEERAKGNILERFSAQQFPDLHSELNLSSLELGDSALYFCASSQTDNEQFFGPGTRLTVL.

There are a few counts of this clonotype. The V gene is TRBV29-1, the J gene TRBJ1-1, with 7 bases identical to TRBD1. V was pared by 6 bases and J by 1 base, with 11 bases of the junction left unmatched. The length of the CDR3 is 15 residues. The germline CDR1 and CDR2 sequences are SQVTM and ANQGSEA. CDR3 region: CSVRSSDRANTEAFF. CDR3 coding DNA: TGCAGCGTCCGAAGCTCCGACAGGGCGAACACTGAAGCTTTCTTT.

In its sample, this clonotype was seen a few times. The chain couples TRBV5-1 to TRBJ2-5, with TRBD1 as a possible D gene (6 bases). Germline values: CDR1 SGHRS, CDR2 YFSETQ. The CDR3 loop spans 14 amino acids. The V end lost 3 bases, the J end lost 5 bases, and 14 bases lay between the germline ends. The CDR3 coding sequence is TGCGCCAGCAGCTACTTTGGGGGCCTGGAGACCCAGTACTTC. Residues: CASSYFGGLETQYF.

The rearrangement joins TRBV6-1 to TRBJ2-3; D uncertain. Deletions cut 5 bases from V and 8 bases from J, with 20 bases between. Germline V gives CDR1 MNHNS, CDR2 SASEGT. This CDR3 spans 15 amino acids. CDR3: CASSRTGSHSATQYF. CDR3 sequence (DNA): TGTGCCAGCAGTCGAACGGGCTCCCACTCGGCTACGCAGTATTTT.

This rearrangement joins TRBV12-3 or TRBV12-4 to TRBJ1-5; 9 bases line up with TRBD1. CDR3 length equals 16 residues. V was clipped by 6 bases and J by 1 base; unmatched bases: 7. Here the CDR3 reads CASSFGGQGSNQPQHF. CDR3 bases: TGTGCCAGCAGCTTCGGGGGACAGGGAAGCAATCAGCCCCAGCATTTT.

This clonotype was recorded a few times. CDR3 DNA: TGTGCCAGTAGTATAGTAGCGGGGGAGAACAATGAGCAGTTCTTC. The encoded protein is CASSIVAGENNEQFF. V gene TRBV19 combines with J gene TRBJ2-1; the match to TRBD2 covers 9 bases. J lost 5 bases, V lost 1 base, and 3 bases had no gene match. This CDR3 is 15 amino acids long. Germline CDR1 LNHDA, CDR2 SQIVND (reference sequence).

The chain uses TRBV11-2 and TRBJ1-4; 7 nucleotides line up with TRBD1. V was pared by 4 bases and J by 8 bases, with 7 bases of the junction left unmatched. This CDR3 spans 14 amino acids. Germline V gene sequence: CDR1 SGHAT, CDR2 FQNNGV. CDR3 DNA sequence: TGTGCCAGCAGCTCGCTCAGGGGGGACGAAAAACTGTTTTTT. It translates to CASSSLRGDEKLFF.

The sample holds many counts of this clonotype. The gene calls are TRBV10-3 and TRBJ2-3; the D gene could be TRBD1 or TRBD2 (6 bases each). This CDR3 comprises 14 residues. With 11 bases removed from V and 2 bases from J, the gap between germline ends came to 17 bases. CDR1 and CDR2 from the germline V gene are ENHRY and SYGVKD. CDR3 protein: CAVTGGAITDTQYF. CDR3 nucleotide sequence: TGTGCCGTAACCGGGGGCGCGATCACAGATACGCAGTATTTT.

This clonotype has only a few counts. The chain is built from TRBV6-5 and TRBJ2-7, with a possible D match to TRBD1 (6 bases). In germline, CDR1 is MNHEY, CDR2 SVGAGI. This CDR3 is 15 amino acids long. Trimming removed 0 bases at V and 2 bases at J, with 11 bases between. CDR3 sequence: CASSYSNRAAYEQYF. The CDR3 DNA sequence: TGTGCCAGCAGTTACTCGAACAGGGCAGCCTACGAGCAGTACTTC.

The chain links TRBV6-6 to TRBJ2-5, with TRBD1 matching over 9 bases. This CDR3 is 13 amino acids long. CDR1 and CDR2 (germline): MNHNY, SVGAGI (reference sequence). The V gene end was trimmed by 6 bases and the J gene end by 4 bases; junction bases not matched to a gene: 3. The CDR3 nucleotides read TGTGCCAGCAGAACAGGGGGCCGAGAGACCCAGTACTTC. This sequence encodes CASRTGGRETQYF.

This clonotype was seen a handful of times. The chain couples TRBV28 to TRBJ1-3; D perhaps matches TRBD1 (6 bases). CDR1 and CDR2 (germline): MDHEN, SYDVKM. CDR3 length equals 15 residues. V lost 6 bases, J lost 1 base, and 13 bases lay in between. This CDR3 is CASSLGGASGNTIYF. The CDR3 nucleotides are TGTGCCAGCAGCCTTGGGGGGGCTTCTGGAAACACCATATATTTT.

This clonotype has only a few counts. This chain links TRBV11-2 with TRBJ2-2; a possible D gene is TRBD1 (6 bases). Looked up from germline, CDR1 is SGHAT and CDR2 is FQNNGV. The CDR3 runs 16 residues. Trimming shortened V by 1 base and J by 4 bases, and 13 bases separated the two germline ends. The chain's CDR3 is CASSLGGRGATGELFF. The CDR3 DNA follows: TGTGCCAGCAGCTTAGGAGGCAGGGGCGCCACCGGGGAGCTGTTTTTT.

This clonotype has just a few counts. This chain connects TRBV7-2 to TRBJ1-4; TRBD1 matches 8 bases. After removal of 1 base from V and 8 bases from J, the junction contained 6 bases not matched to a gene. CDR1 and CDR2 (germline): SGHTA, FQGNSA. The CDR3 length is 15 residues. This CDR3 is CASSLVSGGVEKLFF. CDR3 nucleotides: TGTGCCAGCAGCTTAGTGTCAGGGGGCGTGGAAAAACTGTTTTTT.

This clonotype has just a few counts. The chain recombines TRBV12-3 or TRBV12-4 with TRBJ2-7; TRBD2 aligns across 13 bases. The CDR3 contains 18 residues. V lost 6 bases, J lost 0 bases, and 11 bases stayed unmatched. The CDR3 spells CASSFLGTSGISSYEQYF. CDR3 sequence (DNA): TGTGCCAGCAGCTTCTTGGGGACTAGCGGGATCAGCTCCTACGAGCAGTACTTC.

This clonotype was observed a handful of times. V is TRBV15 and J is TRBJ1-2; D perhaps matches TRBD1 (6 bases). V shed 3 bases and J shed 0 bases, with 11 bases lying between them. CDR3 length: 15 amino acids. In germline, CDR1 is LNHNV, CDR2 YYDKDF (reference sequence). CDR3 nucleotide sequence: TGTGCCACCAGCAGTAGGACAGTCGCTAACTATGGCTACACCTTC. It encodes CATSSRTVANYGYTF.

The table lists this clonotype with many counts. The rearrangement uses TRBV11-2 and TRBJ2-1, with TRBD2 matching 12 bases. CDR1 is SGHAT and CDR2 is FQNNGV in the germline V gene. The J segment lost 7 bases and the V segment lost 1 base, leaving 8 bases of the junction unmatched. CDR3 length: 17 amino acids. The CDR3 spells CASSLVVLAGGLNEQFF. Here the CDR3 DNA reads TGTGCCAGCAGCTTAGTGGTACTAGCGGGAGGATTAAATGAGCAGTTCTTC.

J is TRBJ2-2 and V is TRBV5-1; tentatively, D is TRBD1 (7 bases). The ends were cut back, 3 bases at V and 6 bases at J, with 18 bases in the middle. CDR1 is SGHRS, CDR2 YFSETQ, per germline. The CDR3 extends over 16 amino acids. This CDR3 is CASSSPGGNRAGELFF. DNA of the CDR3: TGCGCCAGCAGCTCCCCAGGGGGGAACCGTGCCGGGGAGCTGTTTTTT.

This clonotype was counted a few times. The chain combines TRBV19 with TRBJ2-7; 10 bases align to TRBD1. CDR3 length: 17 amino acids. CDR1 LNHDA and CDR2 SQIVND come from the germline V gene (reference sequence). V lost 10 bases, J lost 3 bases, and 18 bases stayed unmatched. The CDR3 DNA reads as TGTGCCACTACCCCGGGACAGGGGTTTAGTCGGAGCTACGAGCAGTACTTC. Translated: CATTPGQGFSRSYEQYF.

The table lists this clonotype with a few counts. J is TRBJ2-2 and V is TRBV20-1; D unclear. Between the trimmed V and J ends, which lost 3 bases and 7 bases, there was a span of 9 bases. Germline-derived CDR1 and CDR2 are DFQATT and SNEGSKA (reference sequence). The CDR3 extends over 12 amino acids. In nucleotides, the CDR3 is TGCAGTGCTAGTAAGGGATTCGGGGAGCTGTTTTTT. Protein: CSASKGFGELFF.

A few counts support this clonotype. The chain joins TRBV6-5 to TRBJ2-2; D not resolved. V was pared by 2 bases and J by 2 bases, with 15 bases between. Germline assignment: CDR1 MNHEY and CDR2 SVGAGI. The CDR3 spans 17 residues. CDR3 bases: TGTGCCAGCAGTTACCCCCGCCGTGGGCTTAACACCGGGGAGCTGTTTTTT. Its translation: CASSYPRRGLNTGELFF.

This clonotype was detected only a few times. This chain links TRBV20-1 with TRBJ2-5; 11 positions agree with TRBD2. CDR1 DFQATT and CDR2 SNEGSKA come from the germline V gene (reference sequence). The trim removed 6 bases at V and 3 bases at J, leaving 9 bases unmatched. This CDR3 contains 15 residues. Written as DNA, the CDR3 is TGCAGTGCAACCCCACTAGCGGGGGCTGAAGAGACCCAGTACTTC. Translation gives CSATPLAGAEETQYF.

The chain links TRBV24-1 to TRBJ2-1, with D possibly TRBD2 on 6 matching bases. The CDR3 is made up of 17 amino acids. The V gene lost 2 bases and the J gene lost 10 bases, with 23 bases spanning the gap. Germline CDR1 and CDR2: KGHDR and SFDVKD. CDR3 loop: CATSDSLRRTNQGEQFF. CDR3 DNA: TGTGCCACCAGTGATTCCCTCCGGAGGACTAACCAAGGGGAGCAGTTCTTC.

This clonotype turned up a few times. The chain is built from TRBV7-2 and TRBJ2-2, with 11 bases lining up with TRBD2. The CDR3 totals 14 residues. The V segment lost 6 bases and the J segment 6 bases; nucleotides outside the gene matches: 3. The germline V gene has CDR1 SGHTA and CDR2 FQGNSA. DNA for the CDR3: TGTGCCAGCAGAACTAGCGGGGGTTCCGGGGAGCTGTTTTTT. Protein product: CASRTSGGSGELFF. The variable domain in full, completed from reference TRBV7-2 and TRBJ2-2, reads GAGVSQSPSNKVTEKGKDVELRCDPISGHTALYWYRQSLGQGLEFLIYFQGNSAPDKSGLPSDRFSAERTGGSVSTLTIQRTQQEDSAVYLCASRTSGGSGELFFGEGSRLTVL.

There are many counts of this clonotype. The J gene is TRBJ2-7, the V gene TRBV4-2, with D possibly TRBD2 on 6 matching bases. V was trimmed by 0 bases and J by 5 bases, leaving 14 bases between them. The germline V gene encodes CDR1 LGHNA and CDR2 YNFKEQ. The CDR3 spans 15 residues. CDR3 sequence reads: CASSQDGDTGDEQYF. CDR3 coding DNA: TGTGCCAGCAGCCAAGATGGGGATACGGGGGACGAGCAGTACTTC.